Listed here are 18 T cell receptor beta chains from one sample, sequenced in a study of shared clonotypes between healthy human individuals. Libraries were prepared by immunoSEQ multiplex PCR; TCRdb keeps only in-frame clonotypes and omits some of them. The table records 850,000 to 1,100,000 clones, approximately 80% of them present only once. The sequencing input was memory CD4+ T cells from PBMCs. Regarding subset: CD45RA-negative fraction. The receptors come from a young man in good health. Some clones in this sample may be carry-over from other donors' samples.

In this sample, this clone turned up once. The CDR3 coding sequence is TGCGCCAGCAGCTCGCAGGGGAATCTCATGAACACTGAAGCTTTCTTT. Translated, it gives CASSSQGNLMNTEAFF. The chain uses TRBV5-1 and TRBJ1-1; the D gene is possibly TRBD1 (6 bases). The CDR3 has 16 residues. With 3 bases removed from V and 0 bases from J, the gap between germline ends came to 15 bases. Germline V gene sequence: CDR1 SGHRS, CDR2 YFSETQ.

On this clone itself: Other DNA sequences in this sample translate to the same CDR3. The V call is TRBV30, the J call TRBJ1-3; weak D call: TRBD1 (6 bases). V was trimmed by 2 bases and J by 8 bases, leaving 7 bases between them. The CDR3 has 11 residues. Germline V lookup: CDR1 GTSNPN, CDR2 SVGIG (reference sequence). DNA of the CDR3: TGTGCCTGGAGTAGGGGGTACACCATATATTTT. Translating it yields CAWSRGYTIYF.

V and J are TRBV9 and TRBJ2-1; maybe TRBD2 (5 bases). The V gene's germline CDR1 is SGDLS and CDR2 YYNGEE. The CDR3 has 14 residues. The V end was cut by 4 bases, the J end by 4 bases, with 12 bases between. This CDR3 reads CASSPRVRYNEQFF. The CDR3, as DNA: TGTGCCAGCAGCCCGCGGGTCCGATACAATGAGCAGTTCTTC.

The genes are TRBV6-5 and TRBJ2-3, with TRBD1 as a possible D gene (6 bases). Germline V gene data show CDR1 as MNHEY and CDR2 as SVGAGI. The CDR3 consists of 14 residues. V was pared by 8 bases and J by 2 bases, with 14 bases between. The CDR3 reads CASGITGNTDTQYF. The CDR3 DNA reads as TGTGCCAGCGGCATAACAGGGAACACAGATACGCAGTATTTT.

V gene TRBV11-2 combines with J gene TRBJ1-1, with 9 bases identical to TRBD1. CDR3 length equals 15 residues. V shed 4 bases and J 1 base; nucleotides not matched to a gene: 4. Per germline, CDR1 SGHAT and CDR2 FQNNGV. In DNA form, the CDR3 reads TGTGCCAGCAGCTACCGGGGACAGGGGAACACTGAAGCTTTCTTT. It codes for CASSYRGQGNTEAFF.

The chain links TRBV7-9 to TRBJ2-1; TRBD2 is a possible D gene (5 bases). CDR1 and CDR2 (germline): SEHNR, FQNEAQ (reference sequence). The CDR3 has 14 amino acids. With 4 bases removed from V and 4 bases from J, the gap between germline ends came to 11 bases. The CDR3 loop reads CASSSRDRYNEQFF. CDR3 sequence (DNA): TGTGCCAGCAGCTCCCGGGATCGATACAATGAGCAGTTCTTC.

The DNA of the CDR3 is TGTGCCAGCAGTTCTGTAGCGGGAGAGGATGAGCAGTTCTTC. It yields the protein CASSSVAGEDEQFF. The chain uses TRBV6-9 and TRBJ2-1, with TRBD2 matching 9 bases. Germline lookup yields CDR1 MNHGY and CDR2 SVAAGI. V dropped 4 bases and J dropped 8; count of bases not matched to a gene: 6. The length of the CDR3 is 14 residues.

This clone has a single count. The chain couples TRBV28 to TRBJ1-5, with 8 positions matching TRBD1. The germline V gene encodes CDR1 MDHEN and CDR2 SYDVKM. This CDR3 has 18 residues. With V trimmed by 4 bases and J by 0 bases, 11 bases remained unmatched. The CDR3 sequence is CASSSPRDRFHSNQPQHF. CDR3 in DNA: TGTGCCAGCAGTTCCCCACGGGACAGGTTTCATAGCAATCAGCCCCAGCATTTT.

The chain employs TRBV28 and TRBJ1-5; D uncertain. Germline assignment: CDR1 MDHEN and CDR2 SYDVKM. This CDR3 has 12 residues. Trimming shortened V by 8 bases and J by 4 bases, and 9 bases separated the two germline ends. Here the CDR3 reads CASHTQNQPQHF. The CDR3 DNA reads as TGTGCCAGCCATACACAGAATCAGCCCCAGCATTTT. The full variable domain, completed using reference TRBV28 and TRBJ1-5, is DVKVTQSSRYLVKRTGEKVFLECVQDMDHENMFWYRQDPGLGLRLIYFSYDVKMKEKGDIPEGYSVSREKKERFSLILESASTNQTSMYLCASHTQNQPQHFGDGTRLSIL.

This clone has a single count. A much larger clone differs by one base, so this may be a read error. The identical CDR3 is also encoded by other nucleotide sequences in the sample. This chain joins TRBV30 and TRBJ1-1; possibly TRBD1 for D (5 bases). There are 16 residues in the CDR3. V was cut by 2 bases and J by 2 bases, with 18 bases left in between. The germline CDR1 and CDR2 sequences are GTSNPN and SVGIG (reference sequence). The CDR3: CAWSNSRVRPNTEAFF. The DNA of the CDR3 is TGTGCCTGGAGTAATTCCAGGGTTAGGCCTAACACTGAAGCTTTCTTT.

The chain carries TRBV6-6 and TRBJ2-1, with no clear D. CDR1 MNHNY and CDR2 SVGAGI come from the germline V gene (reference sequence). The CDR3 runs 14 residues. The V gene lost 2 bases and the J gene lost 4 bases, with 9 bases spanning the gap. The DNA for the CDR3 is TGTGCCAGCAGTTACGTAAGCGTTTACAATGAGCAGTTCTTC. Its translation: CASSYVSVYNEQFF.

The genes are TRBV5-1 and TRBJ1-3; 7 bases are shared with TRBD1. The CDR3 extends over 16 amino acids. CDR1 is SGHRS, CDR2 YFSETQ, per germline. J was trimmed by 4 bases and V by 2 bases; bases with no gene match: 9. CDR3 protein: CASSLGGQDTGNTIYF. DNA for the CDR3: TGCGCCAGCAGCTTAGGCGGACAGGATACAGGAAACACCATATATTTT.

The CDR3 sequence: CASSLGLAGITDTQYF. CDR3 DNA sequence: TGTGCCAGCAGCCTGGGACTAGCGGGCATCACAGATACGCAGTATTTT. The rearrangement links TRBV7-2 to TRBJ2-3; 12 bases map to TRBD2. V shed 5 bases and J 2 bases; nucleotides not matched to a gene: 5. Germline-derived CDR1 and CDR2 are SGHTA and FQGNSA. This CDR3 has 16 amino acids.

The V gene is TRBV5-1, the J gene TRBJ1-1; 11 bases map to TRBD1. Germline-derived CDR1 and CDR2 are SGHRS and YFSETQ. The CDR3 extends over 17 amino acids. Trimming removed 3 bases from V and 3 bases from J; junction bases left unmatched: 10. The CDR3 DNA reads as TGCGCCAGCAGCTGGGGTAGGACAGGGGGCATCGACACTGAAGCTTTCTTT. The encoded protein is CASSWGRTGGIDTEAFF.

As concerns this clone: A read error may be the cause here, since a much bigger clone is one base away. The chain joins TRBV6-5 to TRBJ1-1, with a weak D call TRBD1 (6 bases). Germline V CDR1 and CDR2: MNHEY, SVGAGI. The CDR3 totals 13 residues. Between the trimmed V and J ends, which lost 4 bases and 4 bases, there was a span of 10 bases. The CDR3 bases are TGTGCCAGCAGTTTACAGGGAGCCACTGAAGCTTTCTTT. It encodes CASSLQGATEAFF.

This rearrangement joins TRBV7-9 to TRBJ2-5; TRBD1 is a possible D gene (6 bases). CDR3 length: 15 residues. The germline gives CDR1 SEHNR, CDR2 FQNEAQ (reference sequence). Trimming cost V 1 base and J 6 bases, with 15 bases left between them. CDR3 sequence (DNA): TGTGCCAGCAGCTTAGTCGGCCACAGGGATCAGACCCAGTACTTC. It codes for CASSLVGHRDQTQYF.

The chain joins TRBV4-2 to TRBJ2-2; D is unresolved. V lost 0 bases and J lost 8, with 16 bases in between. This CDR3 region has 16 residues. Germline-derived CDR1 and CDR2 are LGHNA and YNFKEQ. The chain's CDR3 is CASSQENQPDGGELFF. The CDR3 DNA is TGTGCCAGCAGCCAAGAGAACCAGCCGGACGGGGGGGAGCTGTTTTTT.

The rearrangement joins TRBV7-2 to TRBJ2-7; a weak D match, TRBD1 (6 bases). Germline V gives CDR1 SGHTA, CDR2 FQGNSA. With 4 bases removed from V and 2 bases from J, the gap between germline ends came to 21 bases. The CDR3 has 17 amino acids. The CDR3 coding sequence is TGTGCCAGCAGCTCCACCCGCGGACAGAGGATGACCTACGAGCAGTACTTC. This sequence encodes CASSSTRGQRMTYEQYF.